A selection of T cell receptor beta chains follows, all from one sample in a study of follicular helper T cells after annual influenza vaccination. Profiling relied on immunoSEQ multiplex PCR, and the TCRdb table lists in-frame clones only, not all of them. The sample lists roughly 14,000 clones, around 80% occurring once. Sequences were derived from CXCR5- memory CD4+ T cells sorted from blood, sampled on the day of influenza vaccination. These receptors were taken from an adult who received the influenza vaccine. Each CDR3 is given without its conserved first and last residue.

V gene: TRBV7-2; J gene: TRBJ1-5; CDR3 protein: ASSASGTSSNQPQH
V gene: TRBV10-1; J gene: TRBJ1-3; CDR3 protein: ASRGDSNSGNTIY
V gene: TRBV18; J gene: TRBJ2-7; CDR3 protein: ASSLTGNEQY
V gene: TRBV5-4; J gene: TRBJ2-3; CDR3 protein: ASSLPGQGGDTQY
V gene: TRBV5-6; J gene: TRBJ2-3; CDR3 protein: ASSLYTGKGTDTQY
V gene: TRBV10-3; J gene: TRBJ2-3; CDR3 protein: AITRGPSTDTQY
V gene: TRBV9; J gene: TRBJ1-2; CDR3 protein: ASSPTPGTENYGYT
V gene: TRBV18; J gene: TRBJ1-4; CDR3 protein: ASSPMGRGNNEKLF
V gene: TRBV5-1; J gene: TRBJ2-2; CDR3 protein: ASSGQINTGELF
V gene: TRBV11-2; J gene: TRBJ1-1; CDR3 protein: ASSPYIEAF
V gene: TRBV5-1; J gene: TRBJ2-5; CDR3 protein: ASSATAGLETQY
V gene: TRBV25-1; J gene: TRBJ1-5; CDR3 protein: ASSEGKTSLGNQPQH
V gene: TRBV4-1; J gene: TRBJ2-2; CDR3 protein: ASSHLGASGLQGTGELF
V gene: TRBV5-1; J gene: TRBJ2-5; CDR3 protein: ASSLAGHPQETQY
V gene: TRBV10-3; J gene: TRBJ2-7; CDR3 protein: AISESRDSYEQY
V gene: TRBV19; J gene: TRBJ2-2; CDR3 protein: ASTTFGQGAAGELF
V gene: TRBV5-8; J gene: TRBJ1-4; CDR3 protein: ASSSPGGTNEKLF
V gene: TRBV15; J gene: TRBJ1-4; CDR3 protein: ATSRVGQGGEKLF
V gene: TRBV27; J gene: TRBJ1-2; CDR3 protein: ASSFRKGTGASIGYT
V gene: TRBV18; J gene: TRBJ1-1; CDR3 protein: ASSPTVNTEAF
V gene: TRBV5-6; J gene: TRBJ2-2; CDR3 protein: ASSLQVLGPGELF
V gene: TRBV5-6; J gene: TRBJ2-7; CDR3 protein: ASSLAPAASYEQY
V gene: TRBV7-9; J gene: TRBJ2-5; CDR3 protein: ASSLSPRGSGGSETQY
V gene: TRBV4-2; J gene: TRBJ2-7; CDR3 protein: ASSQDTTGTYEQY
V gene: TRBV6-6; J gene: TRBJ2-5; CDR3 protein: ASRPGQGYQETQY
V gene: TRBV5-1; J gene: TRBJ2-7; CDR3 protein: ASTRTGGPYEQY
V gene: TRBV25-1; J gene: TRBJ1-5; CDR3 protein: ASTPSMRGNQPQH
V gene: TRBV7-8; J gene: TRBJ2-1; CDR3 protein: ASSPQEWTGQF
V gene: TRBV7-2; J gene: TRBJ2-3; CDR3 protein: ASSFSTDTQY
V gene: TRBV11-3; J gene: TRBJ2-1; CDR3 protein: ASSLGWRGDNEQF
V gene: TRBV4-2; J gene: TRBJ2-7; CDR3 protein: ASSQVVAGYSYEQY
V gene: TRBV29-1; J gene: TRBJ2-7; CDR3 protein: SVVILAGGEQY
V gene: TRBV11-2; J gene: TRBJ2-3; CDR3 protein: ASSFLFGDTQY